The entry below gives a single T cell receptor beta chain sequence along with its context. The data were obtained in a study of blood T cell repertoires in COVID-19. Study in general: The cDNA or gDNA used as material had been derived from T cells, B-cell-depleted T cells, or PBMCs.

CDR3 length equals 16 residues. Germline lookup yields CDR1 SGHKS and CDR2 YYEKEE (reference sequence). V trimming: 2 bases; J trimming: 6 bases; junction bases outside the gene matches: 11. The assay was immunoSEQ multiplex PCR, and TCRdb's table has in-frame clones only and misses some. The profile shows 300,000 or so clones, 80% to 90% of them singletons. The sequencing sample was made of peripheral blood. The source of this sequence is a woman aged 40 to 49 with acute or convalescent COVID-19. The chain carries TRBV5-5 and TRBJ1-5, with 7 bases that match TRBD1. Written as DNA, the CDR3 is TGTGCCAGCAGCTTTTTCTCGGGACAGCCAGGTCAGCCCCAGCATTTT. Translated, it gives CASSFFSGQPGQPQHF.